The T cell receptor beta chain described here comes from a study of regulatory T cells in long-lasting Graves disease. Through Arm-PCR of CDR3 regions and iRepertoire HTBI primers, TCR beta libraries were built. Via MiXCR, TCRdb re-called the multiplex PCR reads, giving one row per CDR3 protein. Of some 560,000 distinct CDR3 sequences in the sample, about 16% are singletons; the top ten hold approximately 25%. The germline CDR1 and CDR2 sequences are DFQATT and SNEGSKA (reference sequence). This CDR3 region has 15 residues. V gave up 7 bases and J gave up 4 bases; unmatched junction bases: 13. Study conclusions and caveats: Investigators studied peripheral blood only, not thyroid tissue.

A word on this clonotype: No antigen is known for it.

Time point in this sample: newly diagnosed GD, antithyroid drugs for less than 3 months. Isolated PBMC RNA provided the starting material for the TCR library. Patients met American Thyroid Association criteria for Graves' disease. These records were also assigned to another study, of T cells in Graves' hyperthyroidism and ophthalmopathy.

The receptor was derived from a woman aged 35-65 years with Graves disease. The chain uses TRBV20-1 and TRBJ1-2, with 9 nucleotides matching TRBD1. Sequenced material: peripheral blood mononuclear cells (PBMCs), taken at new diagnosis, from a patient treated with antithyroid drugs. CDR3 DNA sequence: TGCAGTGGCACGCAATCCGGGACAGGGACCTATGGCTACACCTTC. It encodes CSGTQSGTGTYGYTF.